This T cell receptor (beta chain) was observed in a study of T cell responses to AZD1222 COVID-19 vaccine. General observations from the study: Repertoires were obtained only post-peak T cell response.

Measured with immunoSEQ multiplex PCR; TCRdb has only the in-frame clones, and not every one. Among 86,000 or so clones listed, roughly 90% were seen once. This CDR3 spans 13 amino acids. V was clipped by 6 bases and J by 1 base, with 7 bases between them. Germline lookup yields CDR1 SNHLY and CDR2 FYNNEI. Points on this clone: Its antigen remains unknown.

The gene calls are TRBV2 and TRBJ1-5; D uncertain. The receptor was isolated from an adult who received the AZD1222 COVID-19 vaccine. The source material was peripheral blood, sampled 28 days after the second AZD1222 dose. The CDR3 DNA reads TGTGCCAGCAGAGGTATGAGCAATCAGCCCCAGCATTTT. Its translation is CASRGMSNQPQHF.